Below are 24 T cell receptor beta chains sequenced from a single sample in a study of shared clonotypes between healthy human individuals. The protocol was immunoSEQ multiplex PCR, while the TCRdb copy is restricted to in-frame clones and leaves out a portion. The sample lists hundreds of thousands of clones, roughly four fifths occurring once. Sequencing input: PBMCs. The receptors were sampled from a woman in her thirties or forties in good health. Some clones in this sample may be carry-over from other donors' samples.

The chain joins TRBV5-4 to TRBJ2-7, with TRBD2 matching 7 bases. V lost 2 bases and J lost 4; bases outside the gene matches: 6. Germline loops: CDR1 SGHNT, CDR2 YYREEE (reference sequence). This CDR3 is built from 14 residues. CDR3 DNA: TGTGCCAGCAGCTTTGGGGGGGGTTGGTACGAGCAGTACTTC. Translated, it gives CASSFGGGWYEQYF.

V gene TRBV27 combines with J gene TRBJ2-7; 8 bases line up with TRBD1. There are 15 residues in the CDR3. Germline CDR1 reads MNHEY; CDR2 reads SMNVEV (reference sequence). The V and J ends lost 3 bases and 0 bases, in that order; junction bases with no gene match: 4. This chain's CDR3 is CASSLWDRTSYEQYF. CDR3 in DNA: TGTGCCAGCAGTTTGTGGGACAGGACCTCCTACGAGCAGTACTTC.

The CDR3 bases are TGTGCCAGCTCACCATTCTCGGAAGTAGGAGAGCAGTACTTC. As protein: CASSPFSEVGEQYF. The chain recombines TRBV18 with TRBJ2-7; D not certain. V lost 2 bases, J lost 7 bases, and 15 bases lay in between. This CDR3 region has 14 residues. From germline, CDR1 is KGHSH and CDR2 LQKENI.

In DNA, the CDR3 is TGTGCCAGTAAGGGACAGGGGGCGCGAAACTATGGCTACACCTTC. Encoded protein: CASKGQGARNYGYTF. V gene TRBV19 combines with J gene TRBJ1-2, with 12 bases lining up with TRBD1. CDR3 length equals 15 residues. From germline, CDR1 is LNHDA and CDR2 SQIVND (reference sequence). V shed 7 bases and J 2 bases; nucleotides not matched to a gene: 5.

DNA for the CDR3: TGTGCCAGCAGTTGGGGATACACCGGGGAGCTGTTTTTT. Amino acid sequence: CASSWGYTGELFF. The chain combines TRBV27 with TRBJ2-2; D not certain. The V end was cut by 4 bases, the J end by 3 bases, with 6 bases between. This CDR3 is 13 amino acids long. CDR1 and CDR2 from the germline V gene are MNHEY and SMNVEV (reference sequence).

The genes are TRBV5-1 and TRBJ2-1; the match to TRBD2 covers 9 bases. Per germline, CDR1 SGHRS and CDR2 YFSETQ. V trimming: 0 bases; J trimming: 0 bases; junction bases outside the gene matches: 4. This CDR3 contains 17 residues. CDR3 nucleotide sequence: TGCGCCAGCAGCTTGGTTCCTAGCGGGAACTCCTACAATGAGCAGTTCTTC. The encoded protein is CASSLVPSGNSYNEQFF.

The chain joins TRBV29-1 to TRBJ1-1; 8 bases match TRBD1. This CDR3 is built from 14 residues. Germline-derived CDR1 and CDR2 are SQVTM and ANQGSEA. V lost 6 bases to trimming and J lost 6 bases; unmatched junction nucleotides: 12. DNA of the CDR3: TGCAGCGTCGCCCCGGGACAGGCGCTGTCTGAAGCTTTCTTT. Translated, it gives CSVAPGQALSEAFF.

The rearrangement joins TRBV15 to TRBJ2-7; TRBD2 is a possible D gene (6 bases). The CDR3 covers 16 residues. Germline V lookup: CDR1 LNHNV, CDR2 YYDKDF (reference sequence). Trimming took 1 base from V and 0 from J, leaving 13 bases between them. CDR3 region: CATSRGWFGGSYEQYF. CDR3 DNA: TGTGCCACCAGCAGAGGGTGGTTCGGGGGCTCCTACGAGCAGTACTTC.

The V and J genes are TRBV10-2 and TRBJ2-3; TRBD1 is a possible D gene (6 bases). Germline assignment: CDR1 WSHSY and CDR2 SAAADI. There are 14 residues in the CDR3. The V end was cut by 4 bases, the J end by 0 bases, with 8 bases between. For the CDR3, the DNA is TGCGCCAGCAGTGGGACAGTTAGCACAGATACGCAGTATTTT. Translated, it gives CASSGTVSTDTQYF.

The J gene is TRBJ2-5, the V gene TRBV7-9; possibly TRBD1 or TRBD2 for D (7 bases each). V was shortened by 5 bases and J by 0 bases, with 16 bases between the two germline ends. Germline assignment: CDR1 SEHNR and CDR2 FQNEAQ (reference sequence). The CDR3 has 16 amino acids. The CDR3 DNA is TGTGCCAGCAGCCTCCGACAGGGAGGGGACCAAGAGACCCAGTACTTC. Residues: CASSLRQGGDQETQYF.

J is TRBJ2-7 and V is TRBV9, with TRBD2 identical over 8 bases. The CDR3 contains 15 residues. Looked up from germline, CDR1 is SGDLS and CDR2 is YYNGEE. The ends lost 4 bases at V and 4 bases at J; junction bases unmatched: 10. This chain's CDR3 is CASSPGGAGGYEQYF. In DNA form, the CDR3 reads TGTGCCAGCAGCCCGGGTGGGGCGGGAGGTTACGAGCAGTACTTC.

The sample holds a few counts of this clone. The chain joins TRBV30 to TRBJ2-3; D is perhaps TRBD2 (5 bases). The V end was cut by 7 bases, the J end by 0 bases, with 20 bases between. This CDR3 spans 16 amino acids. Germline V lookup: CDR1 GTSNPN, CDR2 SVGIG (reference sequence). The CDR3, as DNA: TGTGCCTCGAAGGGCCCACTAGGACCAAGCACAGATACGCAGTATTTT. Protein sequence: CASKGPLGPSTDTQYF.

V is TRBV28 and J is TRBJ2-1, with a tentative D call TRBD1 (5 bases). The CDR3 loop spans 16 amino acids. V was cut by 6 bases and J by 4 bases, with 19 bases left in between. CDR1 and CDR2 from the germline V gene are MDHEN and SYDVKM. CDR3 nucleotides: TGTGCCAGCAGACCGGGTGGGGTGGCAGGGTACAATGAGCAGTTCTTC. It is translated as CASRPGGVAGYNEQFF.

The chain uses TRBV30 and TRBJ1-5; no reliable D call. V lost 2 bases and J 0 bases, leaving 11 bases between the germline ends. CDR3 size: 15 residues. From germline, CDR1 is GTSNPN and CDR2 SVGIG (reference sequence). This CDR3 is CAWSYRGISNQPQHF. CDR3 in DNA: TGTGCCTGGAGTTATCGAGGGATTAGCAATCAGCCCCAGCATTTT.

The chain couples TRBV10-3 to TRBJ1-5; D call uncertain. Trimming left V 4 bases short and J 4 bases short, with 14 bases between. Germline loops: CDR1 ENHRY, CDR2 SYGVKD. The CDR3 totals 15 residues. This CDR3 reads CAISAGEDGNQPQHF. CDR3 DNA: TGTGCCATCAGTGCGGGAGAAGATGGGAATCAGCCCCAGCATTTT.

The genes are TRBV7-2 and TRBJ2-1, with TRBD1 matching 7 bases. V gave up 5 bases and J gave up 0 bases; unmatched junction bases: 7. The CDR3 totals 16 residues. Germline CDR1 SGHTA, CDR2 FQGNSA. The CDR3 loop is CASSPDRDSSYNEQFF. DNA of the CDR3: TGTGCCAGCAGCCCTGACCGGGACAGCTCCTACAATGAGCAGTTCTTC.

The rearrangement uses TRBV4-1 and TRBJ2-1; the D gene is possibly TRBD2 (6 bases). This CDR3 comprises 16 residues. Trimming pared 8 bases from V and 0 bases from J, leaving 17 bases between. Germline V CDR1 and CDR2: MGHRA, YSYEKL. CDR3 coding DNA: TGCGCCAGCTCAGCGGGCTGGTCTGGCTCCTACAATGAGCAGTTCTTC. This encodes CASSAGWSGSYNEQFF.

The rearrangement joins TRBV6-5 to TRBJ2-1; D remains unclear. Per the germline V gene, CDR1 is MNHEY and CDR2 is SVGAGI. The CDR3 has 12 amino acids. Trimming took off 3 bases at V and 6 bases at J, with 6 bases between the two ends. CDR3 bases: TGTGCCAGCAGTTATCTGGGCAATGAGCAGTTCTTC. Encoded protein: CASSYLGNEQFF.

The chain carries TRBV5-6 and TRBJ1-1; TRBD1 matches 8 bases. The CDR3 has 15 residues. Trimming removed 4 bases from V and 5 bases from J; junction bases left unmatched: 10. Germline CDR1 reads SGHDT; CDR2 reads YYEEEE. In DNA, the CDR3 is TGTGCCAGCAGCCTTCCAGGGGGCCTTGGAACTGAAGCTTTCTTT. Translating gives CASSLPGGLGTEAFF.

The V gene is TRBV6-6, the J gene TRBJ2-5; 8 bases map to TRBD2. Germline trimming cut 0 bases from V and 5 bases from J; bases unmatched to any gene: 5. The CDR3 loop spans 15 amino acids. Looked up from germline, CDR1 is MNHNY and CDR2 is SVGAGI (reference sequence). CDR3 loop: CASSYSAGESETQYF. The CDR3 DNA sequence: TGTGCCAGCAGTTACTCAGCGGGAGAGTCGGAGACCCAGTACTTC.

The chain joins TRBV13 to TRBJ2-5, with TRBD2 as a possible D gene (5 bases). The better agreement between TRBJ2-7 and the DNA end casts doubt on the J call. In germline, CDR1 is PRHDT, CDR2 FYEKMQ (reference sequence). The CDR3 is 15 amino acids. The CDR3 spells CASSLRTGNSYEQYF. The CDR3 DNA reads TGTGCCAGCAGCTTACGGACGGGAAACTCCTACGAGCAGTACTTC.

The chain combines TRBV28 with TRBJ1-5; TRBD1 might be the D (6 bases). V was cut by 7 bases and J by 6 bases, with 16 bases left in between. CDR1 MDHEN and CDR2 SYDVKM come from the germline V gene. The CDR3 runs to 14 residues. Here the CDR3 DNA reads TGTGCCAGCACCACCGGACAGTTCAGTCAGCCCCAGCATTTT. Protein: CASTTGQFSQPQHF.

V is TRBV11-2 and J is TRBJ2-5, with unresolved D. The CDR3 runs to 12 residues. Germline V CDR1 and CDR2: SGHAT, FQNNGV. Trimming cost V 1 base and J 5 bases, with 5 bases left between them. The CDR3 region has the DNA TGTGCCAGCAGCTTAGTAATGGAGACCCAGTACTTC. It codes for CASSLVMETQYF.

Note on this clone: A read error likely explains this, since a far larger clone differs by one base. The same CDR3 also results from other DNA sequences found in this sample. The chain is built from TRBV4-3 and TRBJ2-3; D uncertain. The germline gives CDR1 LGHNA, CDR2 YSLEER. The CDR3 is 15 residues long. This CDR3 is CASSQEAIRTDTQYF. CDR3 bases: TGCGCCAGCAGCCAAGAGGCCATTCGCACAGATACGCAGTATTTC.